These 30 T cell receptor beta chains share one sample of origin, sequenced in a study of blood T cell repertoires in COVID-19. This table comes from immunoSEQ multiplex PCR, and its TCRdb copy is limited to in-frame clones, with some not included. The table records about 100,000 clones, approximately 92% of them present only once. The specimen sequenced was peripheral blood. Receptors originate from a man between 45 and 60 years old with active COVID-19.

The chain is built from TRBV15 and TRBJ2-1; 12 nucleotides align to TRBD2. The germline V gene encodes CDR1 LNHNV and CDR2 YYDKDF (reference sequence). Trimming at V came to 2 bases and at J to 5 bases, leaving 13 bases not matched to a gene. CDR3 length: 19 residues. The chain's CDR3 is CATSRTSTSGRGRNNEQFF. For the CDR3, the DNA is TGTGCCACCAGCAGAACTTCGACTAGCGGGAGAGGAAGGAACAATGAGCAGTTCTTC.

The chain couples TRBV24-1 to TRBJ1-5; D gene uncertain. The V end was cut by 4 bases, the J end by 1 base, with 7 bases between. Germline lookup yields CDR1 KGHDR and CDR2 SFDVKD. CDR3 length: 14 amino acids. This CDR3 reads CATSEAGSNQPQHF. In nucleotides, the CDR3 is TGTGCCACCAGTGAGGCAGGAAGCAATCAGCCCCAGCATTTT.

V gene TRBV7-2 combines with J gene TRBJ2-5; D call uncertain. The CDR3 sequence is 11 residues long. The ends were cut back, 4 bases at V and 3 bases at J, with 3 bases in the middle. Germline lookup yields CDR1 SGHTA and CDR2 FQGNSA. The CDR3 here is CASSSKETQYF. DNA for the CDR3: TGTGCCAGCAGCTCTAAAGAGACCCAGTACTTC.

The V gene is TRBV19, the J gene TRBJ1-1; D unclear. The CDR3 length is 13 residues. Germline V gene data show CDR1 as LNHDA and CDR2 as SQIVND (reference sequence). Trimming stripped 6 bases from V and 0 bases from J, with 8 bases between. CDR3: CASSKRLNTEAFF. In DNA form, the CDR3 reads TGTGCCAGTAGCAAACGGTTGAACACTGAAGCTTTCTTT. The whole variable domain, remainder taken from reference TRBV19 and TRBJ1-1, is DGGITQSPKYLFRKEGQNVTLSCEQNLNHDAMYWYRQDPGQGLRLIYYSQIVNDFQKGDIAEGYSVSREKKESFPLTVTSAQKNPTAFYLCASSKRLNTEAFFGQGTRLTVV.

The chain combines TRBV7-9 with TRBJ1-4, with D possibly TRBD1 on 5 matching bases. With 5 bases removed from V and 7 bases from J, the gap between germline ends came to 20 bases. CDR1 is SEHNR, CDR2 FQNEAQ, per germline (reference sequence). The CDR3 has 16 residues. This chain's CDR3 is CASSENQGGKREKLFF. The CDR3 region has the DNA TGTGCCAGCAGCGAAAATCAGGGAGGGAAACGTGAAAAACTGTTTTTT.

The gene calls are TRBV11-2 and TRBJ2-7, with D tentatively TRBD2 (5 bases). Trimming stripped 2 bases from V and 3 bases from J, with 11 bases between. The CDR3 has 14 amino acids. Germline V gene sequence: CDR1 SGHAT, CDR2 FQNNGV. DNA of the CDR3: TGTGCCAGCAGCTTATCGTCCGGGAACTACGAGCAGTACTTC. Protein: CASSLSSGNYEQYF.

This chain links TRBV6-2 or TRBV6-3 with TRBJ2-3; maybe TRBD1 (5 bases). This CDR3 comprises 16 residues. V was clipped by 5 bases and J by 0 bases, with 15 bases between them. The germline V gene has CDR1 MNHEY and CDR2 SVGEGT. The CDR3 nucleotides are TGTGCCAGCAGTCTACGAGACAGTTCTAGCACAGATACGCAGTATTTT. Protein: CASSLRDSSSTDTQYF.

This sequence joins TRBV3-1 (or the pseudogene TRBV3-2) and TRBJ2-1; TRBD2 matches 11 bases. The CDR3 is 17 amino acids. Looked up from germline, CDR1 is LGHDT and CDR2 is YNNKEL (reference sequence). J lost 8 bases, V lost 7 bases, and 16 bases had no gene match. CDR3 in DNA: TGTGCCAGCACCCCGACTAGCGGGGTTGCGGGGGGGCATGAGCAGTTCTTC. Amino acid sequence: CASTPTSGVAGGHEQFF.

In nucleotides, the CDR3 is TGTGCCACCAGTGACCGAACTAAAAACAATGAGCAGTTCTTC. Protein product: CATSDRTKNNEQFF. This chain connects TRBV24-1 to TRBJ2-1; D remains ambiguous. Deletions cut 4 bases from V and 5 bases from J, with 11 bases between. In germline, CDR1 is KGHDR, CDR2 SFDVKD. This CDR3 has 14 amino acids.

The CDR3 protein is CASSQEWAASSGNTIYF. The CDR3, as DNA: TGTGCCAGCAGCCAAGAATGGGCCGCCAGCTCTGGAAACACCATATATTTT. This chain links TRBV3-1 (or the pseudogene TRBV3-2) with TRBJ1-3; D not resolved. Trimming removed 0 bases from V and 0 bases from J, with 12 bases in between. CDR3 length: 17 residues. CDR1 is LGHDT and CDR2 is YNNKEL in the germline V gene (reference sequence).

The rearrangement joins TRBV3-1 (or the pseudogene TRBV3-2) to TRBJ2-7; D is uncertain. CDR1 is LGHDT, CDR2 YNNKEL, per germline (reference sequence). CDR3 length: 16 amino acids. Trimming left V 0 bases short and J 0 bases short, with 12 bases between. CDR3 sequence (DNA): TGTGCCAGCAGCCAAGATTTCGGCGGTCCCTCCTACGAGCAGTACTTC. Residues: CASSQDFGGPSYEQYF.

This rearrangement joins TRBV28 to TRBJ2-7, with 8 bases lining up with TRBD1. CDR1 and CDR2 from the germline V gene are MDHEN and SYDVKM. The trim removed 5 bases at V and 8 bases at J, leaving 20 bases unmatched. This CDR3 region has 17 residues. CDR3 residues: CASSPAPGQGPGKQQYF. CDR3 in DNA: TGTGCCAGCAGTCCAGCCCCAGGACAGGGCCCTGGGAAGCAGCAGTACTTC.

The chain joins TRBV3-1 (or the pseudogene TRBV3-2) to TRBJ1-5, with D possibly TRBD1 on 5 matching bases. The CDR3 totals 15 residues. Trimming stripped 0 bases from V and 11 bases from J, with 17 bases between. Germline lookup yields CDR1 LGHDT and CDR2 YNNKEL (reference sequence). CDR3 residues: CASSQDLGQGMSQHF. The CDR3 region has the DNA TGTGCCAGCAGCCAAGATCTCGGGCAGGGTATGTCCCAGCATTTT.

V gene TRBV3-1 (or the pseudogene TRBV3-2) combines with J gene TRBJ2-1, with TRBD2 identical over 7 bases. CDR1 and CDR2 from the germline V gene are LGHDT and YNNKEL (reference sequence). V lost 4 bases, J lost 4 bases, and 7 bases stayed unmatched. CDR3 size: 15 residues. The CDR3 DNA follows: TGTGCCAGCAGCCCTGCTAGCGGAGGGTACAATGAGCAGTTCTTC. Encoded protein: CASSPASGGYNEQFF.

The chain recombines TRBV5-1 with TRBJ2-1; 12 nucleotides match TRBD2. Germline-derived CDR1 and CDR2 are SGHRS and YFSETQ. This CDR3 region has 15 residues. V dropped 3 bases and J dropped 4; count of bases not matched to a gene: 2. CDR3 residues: CASSSGLAGYNEQFF. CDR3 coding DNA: TGCGCCAGCAGCTCCGGACTAGCGGGATACAATGAGCAGTTCTTC.

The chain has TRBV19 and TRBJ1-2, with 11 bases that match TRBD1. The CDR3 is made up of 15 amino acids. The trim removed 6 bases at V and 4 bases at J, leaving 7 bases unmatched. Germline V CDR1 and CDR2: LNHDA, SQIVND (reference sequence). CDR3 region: CASSPGTGGFYGYTF. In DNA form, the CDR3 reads TGTGCCAGTAGCCCCGGGACAGGGGGATTCTATGGCTACACCTTC.

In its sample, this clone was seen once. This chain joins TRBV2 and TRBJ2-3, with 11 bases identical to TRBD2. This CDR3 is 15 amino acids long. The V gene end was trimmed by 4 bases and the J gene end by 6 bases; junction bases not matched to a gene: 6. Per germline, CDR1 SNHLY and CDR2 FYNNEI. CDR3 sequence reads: CASSATSGKLDTQYF. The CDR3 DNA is TGTGCCAGCAGTGCGACTAGCGGGAAGTTGGATACGCAGTATTTT. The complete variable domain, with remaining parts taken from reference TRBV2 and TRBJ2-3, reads EPEVTQTPSHQVTQMGQEVILRCVPISNHLYFYWYRQILGQKVEFLVSFYNNEISEKSEIFDDQFSVERPDGSNFTLKIRSTKLEDSAMYFCASSATSGKLDTQYFGPGTRLTVL.

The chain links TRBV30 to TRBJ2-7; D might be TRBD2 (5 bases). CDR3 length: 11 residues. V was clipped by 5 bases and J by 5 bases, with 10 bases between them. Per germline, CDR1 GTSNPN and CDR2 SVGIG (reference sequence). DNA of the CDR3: TGTGCCTGGGGCTCGAGGGACGAGCAGTACTTC. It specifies CAWGSRDEQYF.

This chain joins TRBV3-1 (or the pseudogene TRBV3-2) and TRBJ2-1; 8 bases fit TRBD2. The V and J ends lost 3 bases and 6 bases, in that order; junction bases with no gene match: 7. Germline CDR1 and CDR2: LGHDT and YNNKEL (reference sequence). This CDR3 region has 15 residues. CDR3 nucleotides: TGTGCCAGCAGCCACCCAGCGGGAGAATTCAATGAGCAGTTCTTC. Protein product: CASSHPAGEFNEQFF.

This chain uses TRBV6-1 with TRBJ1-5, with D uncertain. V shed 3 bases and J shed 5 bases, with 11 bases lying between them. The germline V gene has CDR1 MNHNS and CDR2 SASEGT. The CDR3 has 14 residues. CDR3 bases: TGTGCCAGCAGTGATAGTGGCGGCGATCAGCCCCAGCATTTT. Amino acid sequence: CASSDSGGDQPQHF.

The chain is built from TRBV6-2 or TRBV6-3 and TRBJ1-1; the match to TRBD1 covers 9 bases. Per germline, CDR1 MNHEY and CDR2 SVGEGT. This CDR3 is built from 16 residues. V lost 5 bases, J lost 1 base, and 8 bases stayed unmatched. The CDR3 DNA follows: TGTGCCAGCAGTCGCCACGGACAGGGGTGGAACACTGAAGCTTTCTTT. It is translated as CASSRHGQGWNTEAFF.

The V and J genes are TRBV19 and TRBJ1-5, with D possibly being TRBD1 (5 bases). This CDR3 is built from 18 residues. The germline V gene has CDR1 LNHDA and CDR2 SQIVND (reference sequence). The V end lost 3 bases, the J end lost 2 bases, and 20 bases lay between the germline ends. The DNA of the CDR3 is TGTGCCAGTAGTATTGGCGGCCGGGGGGGAGCGCGCAATCAGCCCCAGCATTTT. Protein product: CASSIGGRGGARNQPQHF.

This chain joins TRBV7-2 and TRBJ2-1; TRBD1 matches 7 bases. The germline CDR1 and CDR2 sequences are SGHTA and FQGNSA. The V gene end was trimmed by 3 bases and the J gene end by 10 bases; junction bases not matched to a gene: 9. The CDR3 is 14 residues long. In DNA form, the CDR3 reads TGTGCCAGCAGCTTCCAGGGGGTTGAGGGCGAGCAGTTCTTC. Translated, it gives CASSFQGVEGEQFF.

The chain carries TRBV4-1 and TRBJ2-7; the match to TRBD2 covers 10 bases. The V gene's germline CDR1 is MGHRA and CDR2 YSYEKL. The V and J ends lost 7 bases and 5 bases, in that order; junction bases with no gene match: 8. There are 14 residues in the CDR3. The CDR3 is CASKPGLAFDEQYF. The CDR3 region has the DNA TGCGCCAGCAAACCGGGACTAGCGTTCGACGAGCAGTACTTC.

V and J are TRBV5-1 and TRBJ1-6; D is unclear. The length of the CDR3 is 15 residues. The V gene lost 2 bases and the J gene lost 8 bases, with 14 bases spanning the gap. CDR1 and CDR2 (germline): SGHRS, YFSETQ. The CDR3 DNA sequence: TGCGCCAGCAGCTTAACACCGCTCCAAGATTCACCCCTCCACTTT. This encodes CASSLTPLQDSPLHF. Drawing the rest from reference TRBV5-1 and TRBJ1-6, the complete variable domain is KAGVTQTPRYLIKTRGQQVTLSCSPISGHRSVSWYQQTPGQGLQFLFEYFSETQRNKGNFPGRFSGRQFSNSRSEMNVSTLELGDSALYLCASSLTPLQDSPLHFGNGTRLTVT.

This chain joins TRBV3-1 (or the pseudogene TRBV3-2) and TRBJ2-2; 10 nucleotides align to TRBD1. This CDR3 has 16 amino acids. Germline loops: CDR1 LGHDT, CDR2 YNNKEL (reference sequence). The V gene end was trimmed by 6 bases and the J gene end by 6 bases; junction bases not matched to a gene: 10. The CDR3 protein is CASRPSGTGDAGELFF. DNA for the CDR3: TGTGCCAGCAGGCCCTCGGGGACAGGGGATGCCGGGGAGCTGTTTTTT.

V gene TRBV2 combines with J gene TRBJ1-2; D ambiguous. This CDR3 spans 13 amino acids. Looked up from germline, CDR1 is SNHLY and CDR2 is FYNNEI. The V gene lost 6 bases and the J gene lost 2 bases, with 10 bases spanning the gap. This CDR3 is CASRVGQNYGYTF. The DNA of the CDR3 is TGTGCCAGCAGGGTGGGCCAAAACTATGGCTACACCTTC.

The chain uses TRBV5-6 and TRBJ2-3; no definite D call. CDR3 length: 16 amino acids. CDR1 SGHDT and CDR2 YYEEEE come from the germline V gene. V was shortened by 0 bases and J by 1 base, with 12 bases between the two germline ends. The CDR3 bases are TGTGCCAGCAGCTTGGATCGGGTACGGGGCACAGATACGCAGTATTTT. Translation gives CASSLDRVRGTDTQYF. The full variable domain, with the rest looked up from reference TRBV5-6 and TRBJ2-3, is DAGVTQSPTHLIKTRGQQVTLRCSPKSGHDTVSWYQQALGQGPQFIFQYYEEEERQRGNFPDRFSGHQFPNYSSELNVNALLLGDSALYLCASSLDRVRGTDTQYFGPGTRLTVL.

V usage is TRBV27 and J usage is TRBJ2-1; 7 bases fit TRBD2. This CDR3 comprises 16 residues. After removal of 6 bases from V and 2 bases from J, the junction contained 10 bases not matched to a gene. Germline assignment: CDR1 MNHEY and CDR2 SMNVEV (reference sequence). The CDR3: CASSLDAAGTYNEQFF. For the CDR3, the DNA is TGTGCCAGCAGCCTAGACGCAGCGGGGACCTACAATGAGCAGTTCTTC.

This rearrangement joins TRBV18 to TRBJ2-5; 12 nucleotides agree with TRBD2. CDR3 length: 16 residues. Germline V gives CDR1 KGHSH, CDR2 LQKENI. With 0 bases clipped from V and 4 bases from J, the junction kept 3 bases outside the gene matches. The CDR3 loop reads CASSPPTSGSLETQYF. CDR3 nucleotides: TGTGCCAGCTCACCACCGACTAGCGGGAGCTTAGAGACCCAGTACTTC.